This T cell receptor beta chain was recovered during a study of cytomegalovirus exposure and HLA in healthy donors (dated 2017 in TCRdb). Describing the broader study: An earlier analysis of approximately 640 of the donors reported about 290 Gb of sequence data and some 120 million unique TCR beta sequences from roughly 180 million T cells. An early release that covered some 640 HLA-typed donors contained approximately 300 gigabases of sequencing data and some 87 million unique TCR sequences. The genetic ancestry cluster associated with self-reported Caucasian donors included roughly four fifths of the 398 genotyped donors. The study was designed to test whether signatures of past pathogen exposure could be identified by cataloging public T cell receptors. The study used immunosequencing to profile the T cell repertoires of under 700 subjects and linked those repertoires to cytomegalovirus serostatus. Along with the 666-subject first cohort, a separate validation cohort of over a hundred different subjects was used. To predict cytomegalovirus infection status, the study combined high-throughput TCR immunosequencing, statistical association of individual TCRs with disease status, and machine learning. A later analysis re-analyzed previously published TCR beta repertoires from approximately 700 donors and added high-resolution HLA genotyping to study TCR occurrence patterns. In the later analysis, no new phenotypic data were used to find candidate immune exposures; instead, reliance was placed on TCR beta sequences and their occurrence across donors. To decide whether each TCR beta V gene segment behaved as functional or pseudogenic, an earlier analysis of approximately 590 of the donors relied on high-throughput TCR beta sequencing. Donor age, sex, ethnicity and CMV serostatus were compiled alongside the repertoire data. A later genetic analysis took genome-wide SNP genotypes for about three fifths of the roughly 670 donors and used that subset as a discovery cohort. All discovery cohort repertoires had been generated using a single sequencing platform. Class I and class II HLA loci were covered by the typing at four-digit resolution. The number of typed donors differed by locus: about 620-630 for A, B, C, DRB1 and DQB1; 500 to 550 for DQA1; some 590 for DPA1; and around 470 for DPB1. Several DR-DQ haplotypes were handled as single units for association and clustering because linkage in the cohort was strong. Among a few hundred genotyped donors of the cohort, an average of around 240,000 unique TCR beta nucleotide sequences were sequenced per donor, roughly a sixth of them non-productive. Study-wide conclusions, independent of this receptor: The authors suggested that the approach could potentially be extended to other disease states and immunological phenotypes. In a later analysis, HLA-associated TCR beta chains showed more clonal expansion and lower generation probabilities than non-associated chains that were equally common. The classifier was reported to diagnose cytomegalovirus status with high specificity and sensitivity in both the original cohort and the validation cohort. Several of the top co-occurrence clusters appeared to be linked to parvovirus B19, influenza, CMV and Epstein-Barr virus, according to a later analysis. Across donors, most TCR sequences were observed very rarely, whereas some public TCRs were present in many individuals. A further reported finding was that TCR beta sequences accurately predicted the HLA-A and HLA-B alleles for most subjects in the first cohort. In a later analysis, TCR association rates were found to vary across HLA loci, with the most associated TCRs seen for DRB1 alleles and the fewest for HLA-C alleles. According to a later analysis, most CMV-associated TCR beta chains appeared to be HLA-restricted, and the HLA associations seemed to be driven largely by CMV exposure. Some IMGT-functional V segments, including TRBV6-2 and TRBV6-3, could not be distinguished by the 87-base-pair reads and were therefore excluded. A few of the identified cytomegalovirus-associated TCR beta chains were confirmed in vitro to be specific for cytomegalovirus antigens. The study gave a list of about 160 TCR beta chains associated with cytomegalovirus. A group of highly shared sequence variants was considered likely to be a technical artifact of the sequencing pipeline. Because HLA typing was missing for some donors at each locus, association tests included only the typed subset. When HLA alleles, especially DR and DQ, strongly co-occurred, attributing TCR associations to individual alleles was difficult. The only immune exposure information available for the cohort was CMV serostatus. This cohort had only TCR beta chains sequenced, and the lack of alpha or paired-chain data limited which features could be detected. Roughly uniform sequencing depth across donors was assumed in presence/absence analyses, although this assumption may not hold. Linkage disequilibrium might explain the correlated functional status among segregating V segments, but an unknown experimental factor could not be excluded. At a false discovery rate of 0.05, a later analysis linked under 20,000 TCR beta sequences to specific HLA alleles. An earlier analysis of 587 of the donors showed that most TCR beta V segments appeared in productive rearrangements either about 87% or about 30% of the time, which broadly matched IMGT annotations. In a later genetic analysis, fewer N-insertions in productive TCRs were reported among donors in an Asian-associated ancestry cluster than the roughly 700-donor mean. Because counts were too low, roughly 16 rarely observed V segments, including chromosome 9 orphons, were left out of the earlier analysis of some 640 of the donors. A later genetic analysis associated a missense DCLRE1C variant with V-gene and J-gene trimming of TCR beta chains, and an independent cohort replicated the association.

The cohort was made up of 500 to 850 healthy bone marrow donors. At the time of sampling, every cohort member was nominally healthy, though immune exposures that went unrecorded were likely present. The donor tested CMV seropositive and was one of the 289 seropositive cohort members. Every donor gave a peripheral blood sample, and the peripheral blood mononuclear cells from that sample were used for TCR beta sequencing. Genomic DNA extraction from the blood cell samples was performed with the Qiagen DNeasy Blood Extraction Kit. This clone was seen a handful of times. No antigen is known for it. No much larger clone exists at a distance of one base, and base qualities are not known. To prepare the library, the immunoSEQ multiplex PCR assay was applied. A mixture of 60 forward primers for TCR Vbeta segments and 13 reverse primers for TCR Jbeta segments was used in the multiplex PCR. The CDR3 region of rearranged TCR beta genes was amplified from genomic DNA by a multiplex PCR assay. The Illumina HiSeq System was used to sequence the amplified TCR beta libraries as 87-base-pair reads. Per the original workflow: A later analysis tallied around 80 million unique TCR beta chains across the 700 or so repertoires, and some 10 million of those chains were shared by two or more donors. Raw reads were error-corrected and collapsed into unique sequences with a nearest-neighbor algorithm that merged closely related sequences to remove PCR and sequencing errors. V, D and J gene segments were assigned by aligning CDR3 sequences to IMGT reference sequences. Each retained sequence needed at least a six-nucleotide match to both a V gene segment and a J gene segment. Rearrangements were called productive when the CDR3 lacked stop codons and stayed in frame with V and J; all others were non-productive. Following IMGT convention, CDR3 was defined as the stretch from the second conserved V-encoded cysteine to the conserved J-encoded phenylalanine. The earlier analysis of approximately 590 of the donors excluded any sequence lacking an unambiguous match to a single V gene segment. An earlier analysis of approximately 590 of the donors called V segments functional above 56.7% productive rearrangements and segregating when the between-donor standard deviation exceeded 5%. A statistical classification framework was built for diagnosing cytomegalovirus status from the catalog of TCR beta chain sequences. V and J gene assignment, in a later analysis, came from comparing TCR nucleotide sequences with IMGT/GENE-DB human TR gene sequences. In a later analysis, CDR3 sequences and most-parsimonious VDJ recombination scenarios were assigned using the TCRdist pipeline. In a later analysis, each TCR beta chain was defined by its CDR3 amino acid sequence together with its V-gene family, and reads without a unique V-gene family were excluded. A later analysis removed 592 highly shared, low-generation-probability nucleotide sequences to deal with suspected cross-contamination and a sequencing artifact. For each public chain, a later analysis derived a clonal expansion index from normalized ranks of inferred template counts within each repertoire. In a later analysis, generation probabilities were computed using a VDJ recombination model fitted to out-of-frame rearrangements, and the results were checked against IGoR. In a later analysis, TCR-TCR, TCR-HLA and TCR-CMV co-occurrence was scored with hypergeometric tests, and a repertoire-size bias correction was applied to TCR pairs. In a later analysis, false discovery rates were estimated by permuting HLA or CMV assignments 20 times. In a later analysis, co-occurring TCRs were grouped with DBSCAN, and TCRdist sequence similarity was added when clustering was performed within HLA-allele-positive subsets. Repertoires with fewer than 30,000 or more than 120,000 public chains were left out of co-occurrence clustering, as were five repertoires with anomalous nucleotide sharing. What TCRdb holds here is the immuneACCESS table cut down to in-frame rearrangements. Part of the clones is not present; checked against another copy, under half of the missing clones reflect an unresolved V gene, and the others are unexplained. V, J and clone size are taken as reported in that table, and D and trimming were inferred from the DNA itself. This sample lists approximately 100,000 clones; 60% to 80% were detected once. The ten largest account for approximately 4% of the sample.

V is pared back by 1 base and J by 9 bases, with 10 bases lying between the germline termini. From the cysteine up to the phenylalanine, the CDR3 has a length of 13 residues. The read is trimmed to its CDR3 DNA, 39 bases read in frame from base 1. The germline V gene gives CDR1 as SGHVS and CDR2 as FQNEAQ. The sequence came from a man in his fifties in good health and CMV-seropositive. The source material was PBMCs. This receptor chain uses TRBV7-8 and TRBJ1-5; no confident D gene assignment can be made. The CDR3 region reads CASSLEEGSPQHF. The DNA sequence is TGTGCCAGCAGCTTAGAGGAGGGCTCGCCCCAGCATTTT.